Listed here are 26 T cell receptor beta chains from one sample, sequenced in a study of human thymus T cells. Thymic tissue was derived from resections collected during corrective heart surgery. Measured with immunoSEQ multiplex PCR; TCRdb has only the in-frame clones, and not every one. The table lists some 130,000 clones, around 94% of them singletons, with 0.024% in the top ten. Input material: thymus tissue. The receptors here all came from a boy under two years old with a congenital heart defect but otherwise immunologically healthy.

The rearrangement joins TRBV4-2 to TRBJ1-2; 9 bases are a match to TRBD1. The V segment lost 0 bases and the J segment 5 bases; nucleotides outside the gene matches: 4. The CDR3 has 15 amino acids. Germline-derived CDR1 and CDR2 are LGHNA and YNFKEQ. The CDR3 coding sequence is TGTGCCAGCAGCCAAGACCCAGACAGGGGGTATGGCTACACCTTC. This encodes CASSQDPDRGYGYTF.

CDR3 residues: CASRPGPKELEYTEAFF. CDR3 nucleotides: TGTGCCAGCAGGCCGGGACCGAAGGAATTGGAGTACACTGAAGCTTTCTTT. The chain recombines TRBV27 with TRBJ1-1; a weak D match, TRBD1 (5 bases). The CDR3 spans 17 residues. Trimming pared 6 bases from V and 3 bases from J, leaving 23 bases between. CDR1 and CDR2 (germline): MNHEY, SMNVEV (reference sequence).

The chain combines TRBV4-1 with TRBJ2-1, with 11 positions matching TRBD2. Trimming took 4 bases from V and 3 from J; bases not matched to a gene: 8. The CDR3 is made up of 17 amino acids. Germline V gene sequence: CDR1 MGHRA, CDR2 YSYEKL. The CDR3 sequence: CASSPPTSGEHYNEQFF. CDR3 sequence (DNA): TGCGCCAGCAGCCCCCCGACTAGCGGGGAACACTACAATGAGCAGTTCTTC.

This chain connects TRBV4-1 to TRBJ1-2, with D unresolved. Germline CDR1 reads MGHRA; CDR2 reads YSYEKL. Trimming pared 2 bases from V and 0 bases from J, leaving 16 bases between. This CDR3 has 17 residues. CDR3 in amino acids: CASSQLIWPAANYGYTF. For the CDR3, the DNA is TGCGCCAGCAGCCAACTCATTTGGCCGGCCGCTAACTATGGCTACACCTTC.

This chain connects TRBV5-8 to TRBJ1-1; tentative D call: TRBD1 (5 bases). CDR1 and CDR2 (germline): SGHTS, YDEGEE. The CDR3 is 15 residues long. V lost 2 bases and J lost 1, with 12 bases in between. CDR3 sequence reads: CASSLSADRNTEAFF. CDR3 bases: TGTGCCAGCAGCTTATCGGCAGACAGGAACACTGAAGCTTTCTTT.

The CDR3 here is CASSYWLGSSYEQYF. The CDR3 nucleotides read TGTGCCAGCAGTTACTGGCTAGGCAGCTCCTACGAGCAGTACTTC. V and J are TRBV6-5 and TRBJ2-7; D is undetermined. CDR1 is MNHEY and CDR2 is SVGAGI in the germline V gene. V was cut by 1 base and J by 0 bases, with 10 bases left in between. The CDR3 has 15 amino acids.

The rearrangement joins TRBV4-1 to TRBJ2-1, with 8 bases that match TRBD1. J gave up 8 bases and V 0 bases, and 6 bases lay outside the gene matches. The CDR3 contains 15 residues. From germline, CDR1 is MGHRA and CDR2 YSYEKL. The DNA of the CDR3 is TGCGCCAGCAGCCAAGATGGGACAGGAGTACATGAGCAGTTCTTC. This sequence encodes CASSQDGTGVHEQFF.

This chain connects TRBV19 to TRBJ2-1; the match to TRBD1 covers 10 bases. In germline, CDR1 is LNHDA, CDR2 SQIVND (reference sequence). V shed 3 bases, J shed 8 bases, and the junction held 4 bases outside the gene matches. The CDR3 covers 14 residues. The CDR3 DNA reads as TGTGCCAGTAGTATCCGGGACAGGGGCGATGAGCAGTTCTTC. Encoded protein: CASSIRDRGDEQFF.

V is TRBV30 and J is TRBJ1-6; D is perhaps TRBD1 (6 bases). In germline, CDR1 is GTSNPN, CDR2 SVGIG (reference sequence). V was clipped by 1 base and J by 8 bases, with 21 bases between them. This CDR3 region has 17 residues. This CDR3 is CAWSGQGLSGRHSPLHF. Here the CDR3 DNA reads TGTGCCTGGAGTGGTCAGGGGCTGTCGGGGAGGCATTCACCCCTCCACTTT.

V usage is TRBV19 and J usage is TRBJ1-5; 9 nucleotides agree with TRBD1. From germline, CDR1 is LNHDA and CDR2 SQIVND (reference sequence). With V trimmed by 7 bases and J by 7 bases, 8 bases remained unmatched. The CDR3 loop spans 14 amino acids. The CDR3 sequence is CASKPGQGEQPQHF. The CDR3 DNA sequence: TGTGCCAGTAAACCGGGACAGGGCGAACAGCCCCAGCATTTT. Complete variable domain (other parts from reference TRBV19 and TRBJ1-5): DGGITQSPKYLFRKEGQNVTLSCEQNLNHDAMYWYRQDPGQGLRLIYYSQIVNDFQKGDIAEGYSVSREKKESFPLTVTSAQKNPTAFYLCASKPGQGEQPQHFGDGTRLSIL.

This sequence joins TRBV4-3 and TRBJ2-1; D is possibly TRBD2 (5 bases). Trimming pared 0 bases from V and 1 base from J, leaving 13 bases between. CDR3 length: 17 residues. CDR1 LGHNA and CDR2 YSLEER come from the germline V gene. The DNA of the CDR3 is TGCGCCAGCAGCCAAGATTACGGGGTGCTTTCCTACAATGAGCAGTTCTTC. This translates into CASSQDYGVLSYNEQFF.

The rearrangement uses TRBV27 and TRBJ2-7, with D perhaps matching TRBD1 or TRBD2 (5 bases each). The CDR3 sequence is 15 residues long. Germline CDR1 is MNHEY and CDR2 is SMNVEV (reference sequence). V was pared by 6 bases and J by 7 bases, with 22 bases between. The DNA of the CDR3 is TGTGCCAGCAGCTCCAAAGGGGTCCGATGGGGGGAGCAGTACTTC. It yields the protein CASSSKGVRWGEQYF.

The chain is built from TRBV19 and TRBJ2-1, with TRBD2 as a possible D gene (6 bases). Germline assignment: CDR1 LNHDA and CDR2 SQIVND (reference sequence). This CDR3 contains 16 residues. V was trimmed by 3 bases and J by 3 bases, leaving 15 bases between them. The chain's CDR3 is CASSIRGDIYYNEQFF. The CDR3 DNA reads as TGTGCCAGTAGTATTCGCGGGGATATCTACTACAATGAGCAGTTCTTC.

This sequence joins TRBV2 and TRBJ2-5, with D perhaps matching TRBD1 (6 bases). Deletions cut 1 base from V and 5 bases from J, with 20 bases between. Germline-derived CDR1 and CDR2 are SNHLY and FYNNEI. The CDR3 contains 17 residues. CDR3 nucleotides: TGTGCCAGCAGTGAAGATCTCGTCAGGGGCATTGGGGAGACCCAGTACTTC. Its protein is CASSEDLVRGIGETQYF.

The rearrangement uses TRBV2 and TRBJ2-2, with 12 bases lining up with TRBD1. Germline CDR1 SNHLY, CDR2 FYNNEI. Trimming at V came to 6 bases and at J to 4 bases, leaving 12 bases not matched to a gene. The CDR3 consists of 18 residues. The CDR3 nucleotides read TGTGCCAGCAGGCACCCCGGGACAGGGGGCGCAAGCACCGGGGAGCTGTTTTTT. Translating it yields CASRHPGTGGASTGELFF.

The rearrangement uses TRBV28 and TRBJ1-5; tentatively, D is TRBD1 (6 bases). V was clipped by 7 bases and J by 9 bases, with 19 bases between them. CDR3 size: 14 residues. In germline, CDR1 is MDHEN, CDR2 SYDVKM. This CDR3 reads CASTPGHRLRPQHF. The CDR3 DNA sequence: TGTGCCAGCACTCCGGGACATAGATTGAGGCCCCAGCATTTT.

V usage is TRBV15 and J usage is TRBJ2-7; D remains unclear. CDR3 length equals 12 residues. The germline CDR1 and CDR2 sequences are LNHNV and YYDKDF (reference sequence). Trimming took off 2 bases at V and 8 bases at J, with 10 bases between the two ends. CDR3 sequence: CATSRNTTQQYF. In DNA, the CDR3 is TGTGCCACCAGCAGAAATACGACCCAGCAGTACTTC.

CDR3 amino acids: CASSLAGWTEGNYGYTF. CDR3 nucleotides: TGTGCCAGCAGCTTGGCCGGGTGGACCGAAGGTAACTATGGCTACACCTTC. The chain uses TRBV5-6 and TRBJ1-2; the D is unclear. The CDR3 spans 17 residues. CDR1 and CDR2 (germline): SGHDT, YYEEEE. Trimming removed 0 bases at V and 1 base at J, with 16 bases between.

As to this clone: Other nucleotide sequences in the sample specify the same CDR3. This chain links TRBV4-1 with TRBJ2-7; the D is unclear. The V gene lost 0 bases and the J gene lost 2 bases, with 5 bases spanning the gap. Germline loops: CDR1 MGHRA, CDR2 YSYEKL. This CDR3 region has 13 residues. The CDR3 nucleotides read TGCGCCAGCAGCCAAGATCGTCCCTACGAGCAGTACTTC. Its translation is CASSQDRPYEQYF.

The genes are TRBV7-2 and TRBJ2-7; a possible D gene is TRBD1 (7 bases). CDR3 length: 17 amino acids. The germline CDR1 and CDR2 sequences are SGHTA and FQGNSA. V was trimmed by 1 base and J by 0 bases, leaving 16 bases between them. The CDR3, as DNA: TGTGCCAGCAGCTTAGGGGGGCGGGACAGCAGCTCCTACGAGCAGTACTTC. This codes for CASSLGGRDSSSYEQYF.

V is TRBV27 and J is TRBJ2-5, with TRBD1 matching 11 bases. CDR3 length equals 17 residues. Losses at the gene ends were 0 bases for V and 5 bases for J; bases not matched to a gene: 8. Germline V gene data show CDR1 as MNHEY and CDR2 as SMNVEV (reference sequence). The CDR3 protein is CASSLSGTGGFSETQYF. CDR3 DNA sequence: TGTGCCAGCAGTTTATCGGGGACAGGGGGGTTCTCGGAGACCCAGTACTTC.

This sequence joins TRBV5-1 and TRBJ2-2, with D possibly being TRBD1 (6 bases). CDR1 and CDR2 (germline): SGHRS, YFSETQ. V lost 4 bases to trimming and J lost 11 bases, with 12 bases between them. The CDR3 has 12 amino acids. CDR3: CASSRQADELFF. The CDR3 DNA reads TGCGCCAGCAGCAGACAGGCGGACGAGCTGTTTTTT.

The chain couples TRBV15 to TRBJ1-2; a possible D gene is TRBD1 (6 bases). CDR3 size: 21 residues. Trimming stripped 0 bases from V and 2 bases from J, with 28 bases between. CDR1 and CDR2 (germline): LNHNV, YYDKDF (reference sequence). As DNA, the CDR3 is TGTGCCACCAGCAGAGAAGGTCCTCCCAGCTCGGGCAGGGGTGAGAACTATGGCTACACCTTC. This codes for CATSREGPPSSGRGENYGYTF.

The V gene is TRBV1, the J gene TRBJ2-5; no DNA check was done on the table's D call, TRBD2. TRBV1 is reported as a pseudogene. The CDR3 is 16 residues long. The CDR3 loop reads CTSSQTLAGGQETQYF. In DNA form, the CDR3 reads TGCACCAGCAGCCAAACACTAGCGGGGGGCCAAGAGACCCAGTACTTC.

The chain recombines TRBV5-1 with TRBJ2-2; D perhaps matches TRBD1 (6 bases). From germline, CDR1 is SGHRS and CDR2 YFSETQ. The V end lost 7 bases, the J end lost 2 bases, and 18 bases lay between the germline ends. The CDR3 spans 16 residues. The CDR3 DNA follows: TGCGCCAGCCACCGTACGTACAGGGATAACACCGGGGAGCTGTTTTTT. It is translated as CASHRTYRDNTGELFF. Using reference TRBV5-1 and TRBJ2-2 for the parts outside the CDR3, the full variable domain is KAGVTQTPRYLIKTRGQQVTLSCSPISGHRSVSWYQQTPGQGLQFLFEYFSETQRNKGNFPGRFSGRQFSNSRSEMNVSTLELGDSALYLCASHRTYRDNTGELFFGEGSRLTVL.

This chain joins TRBV5-1 and TRBJ2-7, with D hard to call. The germline V gene has CDR1 SGHRS and CDR2 YFSETQ. The ends were cut back, 4 bases at V and 3 bases at J, with 11 bases in the middle. This CDR3 has 13 amino acids. The CDR3 DNA follows: TGCGCCAGCAGCCCGTACCAACTCTACGAGCAGTACTTC. This gives the protein CASSPYQLYEQYF. Complete variable domain (other parts from reference TRBV5-1 and TRBJ2-7): KAGVTQTPRYLIKTRGQQVTLSCSPISGHRSVSWYQQTPGQGLQFLFEYFSETQRNKGNFPGRFSGRQFSNSRSEMNVSTLELGDSALYLCASSPYQLYEQYFGPGTRLTVT.